The T cell receptor beta chain under discussion was sequenced for a study of vaccination effects on CD4 cells after COVID-19. Points from the study as a whole: Clones from infection and from vaccination both contracted markedly late after vaccination.

Sequencing in the ViraFEST assay came after antigen-specific CD4+ T cells had been expanded with viral peptide pools, which were used to stimulate PBMC. After roughly ten days in culture, the CD4+ T cells were isolated. Participants were given two doses of BNT162b2 or mRNA-1273 vaccine. Half-medium replacement with IL-2 medium occurred on days 3 and 7. The CDR3 is 13 residues long. V lost 2 bases and J lost 6; bases outside the gene matches: 3. CDR1 is SEHNR, CDR2 FQNEAQ, per germline (reference sequence). A remark on this clone: Its antigen remains unidentified.

Clones were sequenced by immunoSEQ multiplex PCR, and TCRdb holds only the in-frame ones, with some missing. Of roughly 71,000 clones in the sample, 70% to 90% were seen once. Sequencing used CD4+ T cells from PBMCs cultured with HCoV-229E spike peptides, obtained after COVID-19 vaccination. The chain couples TRBV7-9 to TRBJ1-1, with 7 bases lining up with TRBD1. This sequence was found in a human donor who received a COVID-19 vaccine. CDR3 coding DNA: TGTGCCAGCAGCTTAAGGGGGCCAGCTGAAGCTTTCTTT. It encodes CASSLRGPAEAFF.